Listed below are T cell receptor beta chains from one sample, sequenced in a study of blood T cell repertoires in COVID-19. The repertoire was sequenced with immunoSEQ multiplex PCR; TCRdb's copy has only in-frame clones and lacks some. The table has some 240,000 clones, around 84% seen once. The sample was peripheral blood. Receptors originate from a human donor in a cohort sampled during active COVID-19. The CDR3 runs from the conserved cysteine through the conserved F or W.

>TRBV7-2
CASSLLQGPYNEQFF
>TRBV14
CASSQRTRGTDTQYF
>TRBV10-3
CAIRRTGNYGYTF
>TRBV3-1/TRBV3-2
CASSQDPVGANEQFF
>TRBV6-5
CASSSQGLGAEAFF
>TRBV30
CAWRDYQETQYF
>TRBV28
CASTLGLRTGDTGELFF
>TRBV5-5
CASSLGQVTFGEQFF
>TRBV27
CASTPMVGALNTEAFF
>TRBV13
CASSSTGYNEQFF
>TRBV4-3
CASSQWRVANTGELFF
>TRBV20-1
CSASTRGLSNQPQHF
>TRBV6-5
CASSYARGLGGELFF
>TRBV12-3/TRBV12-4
CASHRHRAEEQFF
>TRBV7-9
CASSLVANTEAFF
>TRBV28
CASSPWRSQETQYF
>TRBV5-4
CASAGEVEAYNEQFF
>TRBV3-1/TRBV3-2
CASSPLSGRAVGNIQYF
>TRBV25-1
CASGTSGRYNEQFF
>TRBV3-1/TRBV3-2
CASSSRGGDEQYF
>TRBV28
CASSPADRVDTIYF
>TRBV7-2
CASSWGQDGGYTF
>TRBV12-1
CASSFCDRVVCNSPLHF
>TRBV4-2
CASSQGVGTGSTDTQYF
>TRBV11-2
CASSFLRDRPSYEQYF
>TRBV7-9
CASRGSDSHYGYTF
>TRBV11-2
CASSLLGADTQYF
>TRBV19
CASSSGTLAASYNEQFF
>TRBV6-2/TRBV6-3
CASSFRRDRSSYNEQFF
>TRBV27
CASSSRWTVGNTIYF
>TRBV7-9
CASSFSPGRGSGANVLTF
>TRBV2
CASRALANTGELFF
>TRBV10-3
CAISRGTSGRRPHEQYF
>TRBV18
CASSPTGEGGTEAFF
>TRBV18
CASSPPGQAEKLFF
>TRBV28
CASTTGGGQETQYF
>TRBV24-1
CAPREVQETQYF
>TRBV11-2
CASSLGPHSYEQYF
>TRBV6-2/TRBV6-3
CASSYAAGGIANEQYF
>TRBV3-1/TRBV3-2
CASSPTGSEQYF